This TCR beta chain was recovered during a study of cytomegalovirus exposure and HLA in healthy donors. Assay used: immunoSEQ multiplex PCR; TCRdb lists only in-frame clones, some missing. The sample includes under 300,000 clones, around 89% of them seen just once. The study, taken as a whole, reports: Subsequent analysis showed first-cohort TCR clusters tending to co-occur in about 110 validation repertoires.

Concerning this clone: Its target is unknown.

The receptor was derived from a young woman in good health and CMV-seronegative. Material for sequencing was PBMCs.

The CDR3 here is CASSVGSASGNTIYF. CDR3 nucleotides: TGTGCCAGCAGCGTAGGCAGCGCCTCTGGAAACACCATATATTTT. This sequence joins TRBV9 and TRBJ1-3; no definite D call. CDR3 length equals 15 residues. Germline V gene lookup returns CDR1 SGDLS and CDR2 YYNGEE. V lost 0 bases to trimming and J lost 0 bases, with 7 bases between them.